This T cell receptor (beta chain) was sequenced during a study of blood T cells in healthy people across ages. A second about 7 to 11 cycle PCR used barcoded and J-beta primers. One entry per CDR3 protein results from TCRdb running MiXCR on the 5' RACE reads. The sample holds approximately 830,000 distinct CDR3 sequences, 55% to 65% seen once. This receptor was obtained from a man aged 25-45 years in good health. The material sequenced was blood.

CDR3 DNA sequence: TGCAGCGTTGGATCACAGGGGGGGGATACGCAGTATTTT. Translated: CSVGSQGGDTQYF. The gene calls are TRBV29-1 and TRBJ2-3, with D maybe TRBD1 (8 bases). This CDR3 region has 13 residues. The germline gives CDR1 SQVTM, CDR2 ANQGSEA. The germline V and J ends were trimmed by 4 bases and 6 bases, with 14 bases remaining between them.